The rows below give T cell receptor beta chains drawn from one sample of a study of blood T cell repertoires in COVID-19. Profiling relied on immunoSEQ multiplex PCR, and the TCRdb table lists in-frame clones only, not all of them. The sample shows more than 250,000 clones, around 88% of them seen only once. Source material: peripheral blood. The source of these receptors is a woman younger than 45 with COVID-19, enrolled during active disease. Both conserved end residues are part of each CDR3. The D gene is left open where the match is weak. Size is omitted from some rows. Given values are once, few, many or a class for expanded clones.

d_gene	v_gene	abundance	j_gene	CDR3nt	CDR3aa
TRBD1	TRBV5-1	NA	TRBJ1-5	TGCGCCAGCAGCTCGGGACAGGGGATGGATCAGCCCCAGCATTTT	CASSSGQGMDQPQHF
TRBD2	TRBV28	NA	TRBJ2-5	TGTGCCAGCAATGGACTAGCGGGGGGCCCAGAGACCCAGTACTTC	CASNGLAGGPETQYF
NA	TRBV7-9	NA	TRBJ1-2	TGTGCCAGCAGCCCTACAGACATAGTCGCGTATGGCTACACCTTC	CASSPTDIVAYGYTF
NA	TRBV4-2	NA	TRBJ2-2	TGTGCCAGCAGCCAAGATTCGGAGGGGGGGGAGCTGTTTTTT	CASSQDSEGGELFF
TRBD1	TRBV7-3	few	TRBJ2-3	TGTGCCAGCAGCTCAACTGGGACAGAAGATACGCAGTATTTT	CASSSTGTEDTQYF
TRBD1	TRBV4-2	NA	TRBJ1-5	TGTGCCAGCAGCCAAGAGAAGGGGACAGGTAGTCAGCCCCAGCATTTT	CASSQEKGTGSQPQHF
TRBD1	TRBV7-9	NA	TRBJ1-2	TGTGCCAGCAGCTCCGACAGGGGTCTAGACTATGGCTACACCTTC	CASSSDRGLDYGYTF
NA	TRBV6-1	NA	TRBJ2-7	TGTGCCAGCAGTCCTCTAAACTACGAGCAGTACTTC	CASSPLNYEQYF
TRBD1	TRBV7-7	NA	TRBJ2-2	TGTGCTAGCAGCCCCTGGACAGGGACGGAAACCGGGGAGCTGTTTTTT	CASSPWTGTETGELFF
NA	TRBV5-1	NA	TRBJ1-6	TGCGCCAGCAGCTTGGTGGCCCGAGGGTTGGTCTACTCACCCCTCCACTTT	CASSLVARGLVYSPLHF
NA	TRBV12-3/TRBV12-4	NA	TRBJ1-2	TGTGCCAGCGGAATACAGGGCACCTATGGCTACACCTTC	CASGIQGTYGYTF
NA	TRBV4-3	NA	TRBJ1-1	TGCGCCAGCAGCCTACTTAGACAGGTATCTACTGAAGCTTTCTTT	CASSLLRQVSTEAFF
TRBD2	TRBV5-4	NA	TRBJ2-5	TGTGCCAGCAGCTTACTTAAGCTAGCGGGGGTTAAAGAGACCCAGTACTTC	CASSLLKLAGVKETQYF
TRBD1	TRBV7-2	NA	TRBJ1-4	TGTGCCAGCAGCTTTAGTAGTGACAGGGGTGAAAAACTGTTTTTT	CASSFSSDRGEKLFF
NA	TRBV6-2/TRBV6-3	NA	TRBJ1-2	TGTGCCAGCAGCCTCGACAGTTACTATGGCTACACCTTC	CASSLDSYYGYTF
NA	TRBV24-1	once	TRBJ2-5	TGTGCCACCAGTGATCCGGGACTCCAGGGCCAGTACTTC	CATSDPGLQGQYF
NA	TRBV12-3/TRBV12-4	NA	TRBJ1-2	TGTGCCAGCACCTTCTATGGTGGCTATGGCTACACCTTC	CASTFYGGYGYTF
NA	TRBV6-5	NA	TRBJ2-5	TGTGCCAGCCGGGAACTAGAGACCCAGTACTTC	CASRELETQYF
NA	TRBV3-1/TRBV3-2	NA	TRBJ2-5	TGTGCCAGCAGCCATCTAGGGGCCCAAGAGACCCAGTACTTC	CASSHLGAQETQYF
NA	TRBV5-4	NA	TRBJ1-6	TGTGCCAGCAGCTTGGATCGCGATAATTCACCCCTCCACTTT	CASSLDRDNSPLHF
TRBD1	TRBV19	once	TRBJ1-1	TGTGCCAGTAGTAGCTCAGGGGGCGTGGACACTGAAGCTTTCTTT	CASSSSGGVDTEAFF
NA	TRBV5-4	NA	TRBJ2-5	TGTGCCAGCAGCCTGAAGACAGAAGAGACCCAGTACTTC	CASSLKTEETQYF
NA	TRBV27	NA	TRBJ1-2	TGTGCCAGCAGTTTTGTCCCCGTGGGGCAGGGTGGCGGCTACACCTTC	CASSFVPVGQGGGYTF
TRBD1	TRBV5-1	NA	TRBJ2-2	TGCGCCAGCAGACAGGGGAACGGGGAGCTGTTTTTT	CASRQGNGELFF
NA	TRBV3-1/TRBV3-2	NA	TRBJ2-3	TGTGCCAGCAGCCAAGATCTCGATACGCAGTATTTT	CASSQDLDTQYF
TRBD1	TRBV7-9	NA	TRBJ1-1	TGTGCCAGCAGCTTTTCGACAGGGGGCCGTAAAACTGAAGCTTTCTTT	CASSFSTGGRKTEAFF
NA	TRBV1	NA	TRBJ1-2	TGCACCAGCAGCTTTGGCCGGTTGGACAGGGATGACTATGGCTACACCTTC	CTSSFGRLDRDDYGYTF
TRBD2	TRBV6-5	NA	TRBJ2-5	TGTGCCAGCCAGAAGGCGGGGGGAGAGACCCAGTACTTC	CASQKAGGETQYF
NA	TRBV15	NA	TRBJ1-1	TGTGCCACCAGCAGAGAACTGAGGAACACTGAAGCTTTCTTT	CATSRELRNTEAFF
NA	TRBV30	NA	TRBJ1-5	TGTGCCTGGTCCCGGGAGGGTCAGCCCCAGCATTTT	CAWSREGQPQHF
NA	TRBV27	NA	TRBJ2-5	TGTGCCAGCAAGAGCGGGGAGACCCAGTACTTC	CASKSGETQYF
NA	TRBV9	NA	TRBJ2-2	TGTGCCAGCAGCGAAACCAGTTTATCTTCCGGGGAGCTGTTTTTT	CASSETSLSSGELFF
TRBD1	TRBV13	NA	TRBJ1-2	TGTGCCAGCAGCGAGACAGGGGTAGATATTGGGTCTAACTATGGCTACACCTTC	CASSETGVDIGSNYGYTF
NA	TRBV27	NA	TRBJ1-1	TGTGCCAGCAGTCACTCGGAGGGGTCGGTTGAAGCTTTCTTT	CASSHSEGSVEAFF
NA	TRBV5-5	NA	TRBJ2-7	TGTGCCAGCAGCCCCTGGGGGGAACCATCCTACGAGCAGTACTTC	CASSPWGEPSYEQYF
NA	TRBV19	NA	TRBJ2-6	TGTGCCTCTCTACCGGGGGAGACCTCTGGGGCCAACGTCCTGACTTTC	CASLPGETSGANVLTF
TRBD1	TRBV28	NA	TRBJ1-2	TGTGCCAGCAGTTTTCGGACAGGGAATGGCTACACCTTC	CASSFRTGNGYTF
NA	TRBV11-3	NA	TRBJ2-6	TGTGCCAGCAGCTTTCCTTCCGGGGCCAACGTCCTGACTTTC	CASSFPSGANVLTF
TRBD2	TRBV5-1	once	TRBJ2-1	TGCGCCAGCAGCTCACTAGCGGGCCCCTCTCTATACAATGAGCAGTTCTTC	CASSSLAGPSLYNEQFF
TRBD2	TRBV2	NA	TRBJ2-1	TGTGCCAGCAGTGAAGGGAGCGGGGGGGCCCGCGAGCAGTTCTTC	CASSEGSGGAREQFF
TRBD2	TRBV30	NA	TRBJ2-7	TGTGCCTGGAGTGGGCGGGGGGCCGAGCAGTACTTC	CAWSGRGAEQYF